This T cell receptor beta chain derives from a study of blood T cell repertoires in COVID-19. The table came from immunoSEQ multiplex PCR; TCRdb's copy has only in-frame clones and leaves some out. The table has over 100,000 clones, about 89% seen once. This clone has just a few counts. Other DNA sequences of this sample code for an identical CDR3. CDR3 length: 15 residues. Germline lookup yields CDR1 SGDLS and CDR2 YYNGEE. V trimming: 3 bases; J trimming: 7 bases; junction bases outside the gene matches: 7. The sequencing input was peripheral blood. The chain uses TRBV9 and TRBJ1-6; TRBD1 matches 7 bases. This sequence was found in a man aged 40-55 years with acute or convalescent COVID-19. CDR3 DNA: TGTGCCAGCAGCGCCACCGGGACAGAGAATTCACCCCTCCACTTT. Protein: CASSATGTENSPLHF. Using reference TRBV9 and TRBJ1-6 for the parts outside the CDR3, the full variable domain is DSGVTQTPKHLITATGQRVTLRCSPRSGDLSVYWYQQSLDQGLQFLIQYYNGEERAKGNILERFSAQQFPDLHSELNLSSLELGDSALYFCASSATGTENSPLHFGNGTRLTVT.